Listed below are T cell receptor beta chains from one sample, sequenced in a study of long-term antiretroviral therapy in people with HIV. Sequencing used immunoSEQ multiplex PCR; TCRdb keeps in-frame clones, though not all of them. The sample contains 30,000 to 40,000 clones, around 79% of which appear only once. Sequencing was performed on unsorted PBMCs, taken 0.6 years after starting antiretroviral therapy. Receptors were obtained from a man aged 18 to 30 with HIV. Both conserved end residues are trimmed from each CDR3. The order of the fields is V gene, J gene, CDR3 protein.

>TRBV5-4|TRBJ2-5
ASSPGQGETQY
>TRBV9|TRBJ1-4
ASSPSPGQLNEKLF
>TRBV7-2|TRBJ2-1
ASSAGQGARNEQF
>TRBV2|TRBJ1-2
ASRGNNYGYT
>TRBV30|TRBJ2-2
AWSVLVQGRSELF
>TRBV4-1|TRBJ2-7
ASSPWAVPGKHEQY
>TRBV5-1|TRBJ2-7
ASSPRQGDPKEQY
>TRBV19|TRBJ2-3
ASSITGVSTDTQY
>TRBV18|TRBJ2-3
ASSLRTSGGTDTQY
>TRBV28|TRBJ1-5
ASRRTPGEQPQH
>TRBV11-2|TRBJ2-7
ASSLVAGGSSYEQY
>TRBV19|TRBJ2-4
ASSSHTPDLYGSGYIQY
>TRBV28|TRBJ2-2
AIRPLRSGELF
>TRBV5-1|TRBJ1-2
ASSSRGQGAGGYT
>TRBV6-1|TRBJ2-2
ASKRGSGELF
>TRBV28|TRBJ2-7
ASSLVSHEQY
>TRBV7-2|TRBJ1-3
ASSLGVTGNTIY
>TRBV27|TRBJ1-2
ASSHQGSGRSNYGYT
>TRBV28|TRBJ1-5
ASSPGQTQNQPQH
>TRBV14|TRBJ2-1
ASSQEAGNEQF
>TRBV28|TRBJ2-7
ASSLCRAGEPYEQY
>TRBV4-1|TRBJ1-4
ASSQVQGGETTNEKLF
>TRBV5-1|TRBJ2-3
ASNQRLGYTDTQY
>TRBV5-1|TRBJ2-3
ASNQIMLADYTDTQY
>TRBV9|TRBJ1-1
ASSPGGANTEAF
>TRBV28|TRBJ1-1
ASRKSGGWTEAF
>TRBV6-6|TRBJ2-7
ASTEGGSGRKGEQY
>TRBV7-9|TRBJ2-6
ASSLVGGPGANVLT
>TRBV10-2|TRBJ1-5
ASSEPAGQYQPQH